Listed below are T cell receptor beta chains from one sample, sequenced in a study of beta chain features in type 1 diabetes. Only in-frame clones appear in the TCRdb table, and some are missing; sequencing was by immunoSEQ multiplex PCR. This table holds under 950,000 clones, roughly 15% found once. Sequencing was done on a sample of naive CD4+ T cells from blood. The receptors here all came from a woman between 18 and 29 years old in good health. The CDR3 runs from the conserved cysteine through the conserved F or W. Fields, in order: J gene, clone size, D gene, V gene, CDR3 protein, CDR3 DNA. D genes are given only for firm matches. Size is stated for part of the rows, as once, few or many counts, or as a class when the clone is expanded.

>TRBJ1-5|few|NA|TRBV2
CASSEEVRGQPQHF
TGTGCCAGCAGTGAAGAGGTGCGCGGTCAGCCCCAGCATTTT
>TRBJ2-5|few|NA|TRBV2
CATSGTNGETQYF
TGTGCTACCTCCGGGACGAATGGAGAGACCCAGTACTTC
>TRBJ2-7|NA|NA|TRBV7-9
CASSLASGSGSYEQYF
TGTGCCAGCAGCTTAGCGTCGGGCAGCGGATCCTACGAGCAGTACTTC
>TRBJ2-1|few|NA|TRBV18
CASSPGDSKRNEQFF
TGTGCCAGCTCACCGGGGGACTCAAAACGTAATGAGCAGTTCTTC
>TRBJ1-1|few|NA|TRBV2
CASSEVIETEAFF
TGTGCCAGCAGCGAAGTAATTGAGACTGAAGCTTTCTTT
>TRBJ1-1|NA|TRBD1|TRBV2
CASTDRGTRNTEAFF
TGTGCCAGCACAGACAGGGGCACGAGGAACACTGAAGCTTTCTTT
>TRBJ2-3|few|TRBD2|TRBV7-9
CASSLAGREPTDTQYF
TGTGCCAGCAGCTTAGCTGGGCGGGAGCCCACAGATACGCAGTATTTT
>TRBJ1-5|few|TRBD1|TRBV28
CASSSRDRRQPQHF
TGTGCCAGCAGTTCGAGGGACAGACGACAGCCCCAGCATTTT
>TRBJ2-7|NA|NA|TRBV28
CATRDSGTYEQYF
TGTGCCACCCGGGACAGTGGGACTTACGAGCAGTACTTC
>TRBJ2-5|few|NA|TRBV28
CASSLLSGQETQYF
TGTGCCAGCAGTTTATTGTCAGGCCAAGAGACCCAGTACTTC
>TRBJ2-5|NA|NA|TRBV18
CASSPGGSQETQYF
TGTGCCAGCTCACCCGGGGGATCCCAAGAGACCCAGTACTTC
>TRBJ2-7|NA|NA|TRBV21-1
CASSKARLAGCEQYF
TGTGCCAGCAGCAAAGCGCGCCTAGCGGGATGCGAGCAGTACTTC
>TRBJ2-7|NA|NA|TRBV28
CASSFGGYYYEQYF
TGTGCCAGCAGTTTTGGGGGATACTACTACGAGCAGTACTTC
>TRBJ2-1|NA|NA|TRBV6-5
CASSSGFRYNEQFF
TGTGCCAGCAGTAGTGGTTTCCGTTACAATGAGCAGTTCTTC
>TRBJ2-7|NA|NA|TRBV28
CASTRQENYEQYF
TGTGCCAGCACCCGGCAGGAAAACTACGAGCAGTACTTC
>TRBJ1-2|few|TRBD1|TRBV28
CASSSGQGAYGYTF
TGTGCCAGCAGTTCCGGACAGGGGGCTTATGGCTACACCTTC
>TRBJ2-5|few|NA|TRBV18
CASSPGIIQETQYF
TGTGCCAGCTCACCCGGGATTATTCAAGAGACCCAGTACTTC
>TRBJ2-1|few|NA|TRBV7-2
CASSLPGEQFF
TGTGCCAGCAGCTTACCGGGAGAGCAGTTCTTC
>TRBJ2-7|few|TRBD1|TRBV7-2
CASRSLGTAYEQYF
TGTGCCAGCAGATCCCTCGGGACAGCCTACGAGCAGTACTTC
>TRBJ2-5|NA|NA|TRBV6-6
CASSLSGYQETQYF
TGTGCCAGCAGTCTTAGCGGTTACCAAGAGACCCAGTACTTC
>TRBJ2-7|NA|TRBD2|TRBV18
CASSRGLAVYEQYF
TGTGCCAGCTCAAGAGGACTAGCGGTCTACGAGCAGTACTTC
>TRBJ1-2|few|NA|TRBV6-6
CASSQDTFSGYTF
TGTGCCAGCAGTCAGGACACGTTTAGTGGCTACACCTTC
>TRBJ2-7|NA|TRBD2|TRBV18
CASSLGLAGEQYF
TGTGCCAGCTCACTCGGACTAGCGGGCGAGCAGTACTTC
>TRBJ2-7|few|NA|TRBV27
CASSLLGTGSSYEQYF
TGTGCCAGCAGTTTATTGGGGACCGGTAGCTCCTACGAGCAGTACTTC
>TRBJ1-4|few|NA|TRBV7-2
CASSFRVATNEKLFF
TGTGCCAGCAGCTTTAGAGTTGCAACTAATGAAAAACTGTTTTTT
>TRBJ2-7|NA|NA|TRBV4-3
CASSQDTVAKGQYF
TGCGCCAGCAGCCAAGATACGGTGGCTAAAGGGCAGTACTTC
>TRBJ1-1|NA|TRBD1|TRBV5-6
CASSSFGGGLTEAFF
TGTGCCAGCAGTTCCTTTGGAGGGGGCCTCACTGAAGCTTTCTTT
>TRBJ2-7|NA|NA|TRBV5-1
CASSLVGVAEQYF
TGCGCCAGCAGCTTGGTTGGTGTTGCCGAGCAGTACTTC